This entry is about one T cell receptor (beta chain). This sample is drawn from a study of blood T cell repertoires in COVID-19. This table comes from immunoSEQ multiplex PCR, and its TCRdb copy is limited to in-frame clones, with some not included. The table lists approximately 220,000 clones, roughly 88% of them singletons. The CDR3 loop spans 14 amino acids. Germline V gene data show CDR1 as LNHDA and CDR2 as SQIVND (reference sequence). V lost 5 bases and J 5 bases, leaving 13 bases between the germline ends. The receptor was derived from a man aged 35-49 years with acute or convalescent COVID-19. The specimen sequenced was peripheral blood. The chain uses TRBV19 and TRBJ2-1; possible D gene TRBD1, 5 bases. The DNA of the CDR3 is TGTGCCAGTAGTGATTGGACACTAAACAATGAGCAGTTCTTC. This encodes CASSDWTLNNEQFF. The complete variable domain, with remaining parts taken from reference TRBV19 and TRBJ2-1, reads DGGITQSPKYLFRKEGQNVTLSCEQNLNHDAMYWYRQDPGQGLRLIYYSQIVNDFQKGDIAEGYSVSREKKESFPLTVTSAQKNPTAFYLCASSDWTLNNEQFFGPGTRLTVL.